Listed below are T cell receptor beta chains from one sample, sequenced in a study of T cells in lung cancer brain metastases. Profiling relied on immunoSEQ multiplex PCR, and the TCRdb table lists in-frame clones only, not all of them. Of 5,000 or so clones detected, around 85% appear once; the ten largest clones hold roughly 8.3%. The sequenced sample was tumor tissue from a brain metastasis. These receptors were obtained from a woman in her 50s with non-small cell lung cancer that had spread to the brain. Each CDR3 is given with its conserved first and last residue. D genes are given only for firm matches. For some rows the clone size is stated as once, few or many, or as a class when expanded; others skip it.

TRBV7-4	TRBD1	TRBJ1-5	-	CASSRRTPGQIAQPQHF	TGTGCCAGCAGCAGGCGCACTCCGGGACAGATAGCTCAGCCCCAGCATTTT
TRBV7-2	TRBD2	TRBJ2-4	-	CASSLYRAGWAKNIQYF	TGTGCCAGCAGCTTATATAGAGCGGGGTGGGCCAAAAACATTCAGTACTTC
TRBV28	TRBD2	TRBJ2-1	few	CASLAGHLAGEQFF	TGTGCCAGTCTAGCGGGACATCTGGCGGGGGAGCAGTTCTTC
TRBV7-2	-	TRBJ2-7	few	CASSLEAGLSYEQYF	TGTGCCAGCAGCTTAGAGGCCGGGCTTAGCTACGAGCAGTACTTC
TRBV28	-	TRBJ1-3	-	CAVRGTNSGNTIYF	TGTGCCGTCCGGGGGACGAACTCTGGAAACACCATATATTTT
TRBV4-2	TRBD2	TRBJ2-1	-	CASSQGGGRSYNEQFF	TGTGCCAGCAGCCAAGGGGGCGGGAGGTCCTACAATGAGCAGTTCTTC
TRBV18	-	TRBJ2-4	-	CASSPSYLETNIQYF	TGTGCCAGCTCACCGAGCTATCTCGAAACGAACATTCAGTACTTC
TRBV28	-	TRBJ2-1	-	CASSTRTEQFF	TGTGCCAGCAGTACTCGGACAGAGCAGTTCTTC
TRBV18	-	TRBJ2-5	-	CASSPEGQIQETQYF	TGTGCCAGCTCACCGGAGGGACAGATACAAGAGACCCAGTACTTC
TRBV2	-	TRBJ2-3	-	CATNPPFTDTQYF	TGTGCCACCAACCCGCCATTCACAGATACGCAGTATTTT
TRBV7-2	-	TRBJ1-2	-	CASGPRDLSAYGYTF	TGTGCCAGCGGGCCCCGGGACCTCTCTGCCTATGGCTACACCTTC
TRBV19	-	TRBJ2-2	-	CASTYRAERFTGELFF	TGTGCCTCTACGTACAGGGCGGAAAGGTTCACCGGGGAGCTGTTTTTT
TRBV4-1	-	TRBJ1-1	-	CASSQEQVIIEAFF	TGCGCCAGCAGCCAAGAACAGGTAATCATTGAAGCTTTCTTT
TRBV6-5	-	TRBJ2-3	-	CASSDRGDTQYF	TGTGCCAGCAGTGATCGGGGAGATACGCAGTATTTT
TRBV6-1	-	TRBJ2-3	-	CASSERSGMLRQIPQYF	TGTGCCAGCAGTGAGCGATCCGGGATGCTAAGACAAATTCCGCAGTATTTT
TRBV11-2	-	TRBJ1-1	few	CASSLDLNTEAFF	TGTGCCAGCAGCTTAGACTTAAACACTGAAGCTTTCTTT
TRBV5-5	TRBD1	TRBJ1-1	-	CASGPRQGATEAFF	TGTGCCAGCGGCCCCAGGCAGGGGGCTACTGAAGCTTTCTTT
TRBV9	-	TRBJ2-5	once	CASSVYPEETQYF	TGTGCCAGCAGCGTATACCCGGAGGAGACCCAGTACTTC
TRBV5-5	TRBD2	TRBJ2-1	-	CAWGGYNEQFF	TGTGCGTGGGGAGGGTACAATGAGCAGTTCTTC
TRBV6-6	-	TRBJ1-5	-	CASRQTFGQPQHF	TGTGCCAGCAGACAAACGTTTGGGCAGCCCCAGCATTTT
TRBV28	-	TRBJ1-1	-	CASSLAGVNTEAFF	TGTGCCAGCAGTCTAGCAGGGGTGAACACTGAAGCTTTCTTT